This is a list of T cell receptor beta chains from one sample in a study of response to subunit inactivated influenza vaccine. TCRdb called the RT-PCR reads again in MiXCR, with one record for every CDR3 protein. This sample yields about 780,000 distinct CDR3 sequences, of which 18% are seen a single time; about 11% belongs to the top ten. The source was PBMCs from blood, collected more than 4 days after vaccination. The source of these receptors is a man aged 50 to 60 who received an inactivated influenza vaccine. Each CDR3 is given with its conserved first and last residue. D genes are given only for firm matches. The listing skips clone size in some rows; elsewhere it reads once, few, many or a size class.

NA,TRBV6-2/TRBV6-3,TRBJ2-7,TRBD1,TGTGCCAGCAGCCGACGGGACAGGGACGAGCAGTACTTC,CASSRRDRDEQYF
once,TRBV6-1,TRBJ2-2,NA,TGTGCCAGCAGCATACGGGGCCCGCGGGTGTGGGCTAACACCGGGGAGCTGTTTTTT,CASSIRGPRVWANTGELFF
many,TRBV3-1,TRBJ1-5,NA,TGTGCCAGCAGCCAACGAGACAGCTCTCAGCCCCAGCATTTT,CASSQRDSSQPQHF
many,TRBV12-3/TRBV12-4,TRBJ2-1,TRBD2,TGTGCCAGCAGTGCCGTGGGGAGGGGCTCCTACAATGAGCAGTTCTTC,CASSAVGRGSYNEQFF
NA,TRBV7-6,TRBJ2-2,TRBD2,TGTGCCAGCAGCTTAGACGGGGGGACCGCCGGGGAGCTGTTTTTT,CASSLDGGTAGELFF
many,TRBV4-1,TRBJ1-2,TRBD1,TGCGCCAGCAGCCAAGTTACCACAGGGGCGGGCTATGGCTACACCTTC,CASSQVTTGAGYGYTF
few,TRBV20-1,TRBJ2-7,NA,TGCAGTGCTAGAAAGGGGCGAGACGAGCAGTACTTC,CSARKGRDEQYF
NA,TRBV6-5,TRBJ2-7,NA,TGTGCCAGCAGTTACTCGTGGGCTCTTGACGCCTACGAGCAGTACTTC,CASSYSWALDAYEQYF
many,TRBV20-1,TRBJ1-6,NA,TGCAGTGCTAGGGAGGGGCCCTATAATTCACCCCTCCACTTT,CSAREGPYNSPLHF
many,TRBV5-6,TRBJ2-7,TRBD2,TGTGCCAGCAGCGGGTGGACTAGCGGGAGCCACGAGCAGTACTTC,CASSGWTSGSHEQYF
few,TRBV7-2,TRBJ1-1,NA,TGTGCCAGCAGCTTAGGAGGCTCGGAGCGTGAAGCTTTCTTT,CASSLGGSEREAFF
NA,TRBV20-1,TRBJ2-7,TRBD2,TGCAGTGCTGGAAAAGCGGGGGGCCGCTACGAGCAGTACTTC,CSAGKAGGRYEQYF
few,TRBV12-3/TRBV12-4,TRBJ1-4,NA,TGTGCCAGCAGTTCCAAAGGGTTTGAAAAACTGTTTTTT,CASSSKGFEKLFF
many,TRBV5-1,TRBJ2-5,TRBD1,TGCGCCAGCACCCCAGAACCAGGGGGTCCAGAGACCCAGTACTTC,CASTPEPGGPETQYF
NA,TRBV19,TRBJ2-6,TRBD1,TGTGCCAGTACGGGGACAGGTAGCTCTGGGGCCAACGTCCTGACTTTC,CASTGTGSSGANVLTF
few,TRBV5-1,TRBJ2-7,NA,TGCGCCAGCAGCTTTGAGGGAGAGTCCTACGAGCAGTACTTC,CASSFEGESYEQYF
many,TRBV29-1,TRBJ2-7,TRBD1,TGCAGCGTCCCCGGGACAGCACCCTACGAGCAGTACTTC,CSVPGTAPYEQYF
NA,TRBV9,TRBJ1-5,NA,TGTGCCAGCAGCGTCGGGCAGGGGAGGCTTCGTCAGCCCCAGCATTTT,CASSVGQGRLRQPQHF
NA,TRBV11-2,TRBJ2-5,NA,TGTGCCAGCAGCCCCCGGGATGCTCGCCGGGAGACCCAGTACTTC,CASSPRDARRETQYF
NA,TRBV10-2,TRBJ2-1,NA,TGCGCCAGCAGAGGGAACAGTACCTACAATGAGCAGTTCTTC,CASRGNSTYNEQFF
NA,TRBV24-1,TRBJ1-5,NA,TGTGCCACCAGTGATTTTGACGATCAGCCCCAGCATTTT,CATSDFDDQPQHF
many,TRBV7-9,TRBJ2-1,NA,TGTGCCAGCAGCCTAGACAGTCCCCTTTACAATGAGCAGTTCTTC,CASSLDSPLYNEQFF
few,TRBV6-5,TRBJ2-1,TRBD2,TGTGCCAGCAGTTACGGTACTGGACTAGCGGGGGGGCCTAATGAGCAGTTCTTC,CASSYGTGLAGGPNEQFF
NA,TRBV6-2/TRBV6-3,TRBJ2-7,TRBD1,TGTGCCAGCAGTTACAGGACAGGGCTCGACGAGCAGTACTTC,CASSYRTGLDEQYF
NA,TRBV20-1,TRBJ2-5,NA,TGCAGTGCTAGAGTCCGTGTGTCGGAGACCCAGTACTTC,CSARVRVSETQYF
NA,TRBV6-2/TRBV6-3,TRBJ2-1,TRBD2,TGTGCCAGCAGCCCAGGACTAGCGGAAAAAACCAATGAGCAGTTCTTC,CASSPGLAEKTNEQFF
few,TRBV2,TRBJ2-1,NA,TGTGCCAGCAGTGTACAGGGAGTAGGGTACAATGAGCAGTTCTTC,CASSVQGVGYNEQFF
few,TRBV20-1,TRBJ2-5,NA,TGCAGTGCTAGAGAGTTTTTAGTGGAGACCCAGTACTTC,CSAREFLVETQYF
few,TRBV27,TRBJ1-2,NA,TGTGCCAGCAGTCTTGGCCGAACGTCAGAGTACACCTTC,CASSLGRTSEYTF
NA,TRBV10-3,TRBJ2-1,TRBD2,TGTGCCATCAGCCCACCGGGACTATCCTACAATGAGCAGTTCTTC,CAISPPGLSYNEQFF
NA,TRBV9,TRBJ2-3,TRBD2,TGTGCCAGCAGCGTCGCTGCCCCGACTAGCGGAGTTCCTTTAAGCACAGATACGCAGTATTTT,CASSVAAPTSGVPLSTDTQYF
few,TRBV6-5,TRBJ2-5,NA,TGTGCCAGCAGCGACGGAACCGGGACGGAGTACTTC,CASSDGTGTEYF
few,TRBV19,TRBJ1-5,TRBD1,TGTGCCAGTAGTCCCGGGACAGGGATTTCCCAGCATTTT,CASSPGTGISQHF
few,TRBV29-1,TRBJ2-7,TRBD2,TGCAGCGTTGGGGCTAGCGGAGCGCCCTACGAGCAGTACTTC,CSVGASGAPYEQYF
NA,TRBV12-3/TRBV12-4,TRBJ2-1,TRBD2,TGTGCCAGCAGTTTTAAGGCGGGAGGATACTACAATGAGCAGTTCTTC,CASSFKAGGYYNEQFF
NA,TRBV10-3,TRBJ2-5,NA,TGTGCCATCAGTGAGTCCCGGGCGGTCCAAGAGACCCAGTACTTC,CAISESRAVQETQYF
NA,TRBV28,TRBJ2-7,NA,TGTGCCAGCAGTTCAAACCAAGGACTGGTTTTAAGCTCCTACGAGCAGTACTTC,CASSSNQGLVLSSYEQYF
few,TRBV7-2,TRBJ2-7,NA,TGTGCCAGCAGCGTGGGGACTCGTCTTGACTCCTACGAGCAGTACTTC,CASSVGTRLDSYEQYF
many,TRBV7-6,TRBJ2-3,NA,TGTGCCAGCAGCCTCGCTGGAGGAGGGGATACGCAGTATTTT,CASSLAGGGDTQYF
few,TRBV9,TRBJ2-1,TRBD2,TGTGCCAGCAGCGTTATCCCGGGACTAGCGGGAGCTGGGTCCTACAATGAGCAGTTCTTC,CASSVIPGLAGAGSYNEQFF
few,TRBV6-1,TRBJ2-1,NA,TGTGCCAGCAGCTCGGAACACTGGAGCTCCTACAATGAGCAGTTCTTC,CASSSEHWSSYNEQFF
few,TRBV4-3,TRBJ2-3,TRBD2,TGCGCCAGCAGCCAAGACGGGGCTAGCGGTAGCACAGATACGCAGTATTTT,CASSQDGASGSTDTQYF